The 13 T cell receptor beta chains presented below share a single source sample, sequenced in a study of beta chain features in type 1 diabetes. Sequencing targeted expressed TCRB transcripts, as all isolated RNA had been reverse transcribed. This table comes from immunoSEQ multiplex PCR, and its TCRdb copy is limited to in-frame clones, with some not included. The table has 200,000 to 250,000 clones, 25% to 35% seen once. Material: central memory CD4+ T cells from blood. These receptor sequences come from a man younger than 45 in good health.

This chain joins TRBV7-2 and TRBJ2-7, with 9 bases aligning to TRBD1. J lost 5 bases, V lost 4 bases, and 3 bases had no gene match. Germline V gene lookup returns CDR1 SGHTA and CDR2 FQGNSA. This CDR3 has 13 amino acids. Here the CDR3 DNA reads TGTGCCAGCAGCTGGACAGGGGAAGACGAGCAGTACTTC. The encoded protein is CASSWTGEDEQYF.

This clone was seen a handful of times. The CDR3 nucleotides are TGCGCCAGCAGCTTCAATCCCAGCGGGAGTAAGGATGAGCAGTTCTTC. It encodes CASSFNPSGSKDEQFF. V usage is TRBV5-1 and J usage is TRBJ2-1; 8 positions match TRBD2. V shed 2 bases and J 8 bases; nucleotides not matched to a gene: 12. The CDR3 extends over 16 amino acids. Germline CDR1 is SGHRS and CDR2 is YFSETQ.

This rearrangement joins TRBV5-4 to TRBJ2-7; TRBD2 agrees at 10 bases. Losses at the gene ends were 0 bases for V and 0 bases for J; bases not matched to a gene: 6. The CDR3 runs to 17 residues. CDR1 and CDR2 from the germline V gene are SGHNT and YYREEE (reference sequence). CDR3 protein: CASSLATIAGGSYEQYF. The DNA of the CDR3 is TGTGCCAGCAGCTTGGCCACAATAGCGGGGGGCTCCTACGAGCAGTACTTC.

The rearrangement links TRBV11-2 to TRBJ2-3, with 8 positions matching TRBD2. Germline CDR1 and CDR2: SGHAT and FQNNGV. CDR3 length: 15 residues. J lost 4 bases, V lost 4 bases, and 7 bases had no gene match. The CDR3 loop is CASSYSGSGADTQYF. CDR3 nucleotide sequence: TGTGCCAGCAGCTACAGCGGGAGTGGCGCAGATACGCAGTATTTT.

CDR3 residues: CASSPLPSGVDTQYF. CDR3 bases: TGTGCCAGCTCACCATTGCCTAGCGGGGTTGATACGCAGTATTTT. This chain uses TRBV18 with TRBJ2-3, with 9 bases matching TRBD2. Germline V lookup: CDR1 KGHSH, CDR2 LQKENI. The CDR3 loop spans 15 amino acids. V lost 2 bases, J lost 6 bases, and 6 bases stayed unmatched.

This chain uses TRBV7-2 with TRBJ1-2; D possibly corresponds to TRBD1 (6 bases). The CDR3 sequence is 13 residues long. Trimming took 5 bases from V and 11 from J, leaving 18 bases between them. Germline V gene sequence: CDR1 SGHTA, CDR2 FQGNSA. The CDR3 DNA reads as TGTGCCAGCAGCCCTCGGGACACTAGGACTTACACCTTC. It codes for CASSPRDTRTYTF.

To note about this clone: This sample also contains other DNA sequences that code for the same CDR3. The V gene is TRBV7-9, the J gene TRBJ2-3; D is uncertain. In germline, CDR1 is SEHNR, CDR2 FQNEAQ (reference sequence). V was cut by 2 bases and J by 2 bases, with 8 bases left in between. The CDR3 spans 14 residues. CDR3 nucleotide sequence: TGTGCCAGCAGCTTAACCCTGCCCACAGATACGCAGTATTTT. Translating gives CASSLTLPTDTQYF.

The V gene is TRBV6-6, the J gene TRBJ2-7, with TRBD2 as a possible D gene (6 bases). CDR3 length equals 15 residues. V lost 6 bases and J lost 2, with 17 bases in between. Germline assignment: CDR1 MNHNY and CDR2 SVGAGI (reference sequence). The CDR3 protein is CASRDPGTQPYEQYF. As DNA, the CDR3 is TGTGCCAGCAGAGACCCCGGGACTCAACCCTACGAGCAGTACTTC.

The chain has TRBV5-1 and TRBJ2-7; TRBD1 agrees at 8 bases. This CDR3 has 11 residues. Germline CDR1 is SGHRS and CDR2 is YFSETQ. The V and J ends lost 6 bases and 9 bases, in that order; junction bases with no gene match: 5. CDR3 residues: CASTEGTGQYF. DNA of the CDR3: TGCGCCAGCACGGAGGGGACAGGGCAGTACTTC.

This clone occurred a few times. V is TRBV30 and J is TRBJ1-2; D ambiguous. The germline CDR1 and CDR2 sequences are GTSNPN and SVGIG (reference sequence). The V end lost 0 bases, the J end lost 12 bases, and 14 bases lay between the germline ends. The CDR3 has 12 amino acids. CDR3 DNA sequence: TGTGCCTGGAGTGTATCTGGTGGACCCGACACCTTC. Its protein product is CAWSVSGGPDTF.

This clone was detected a few times. The chain recombines TRBV5-4 with TRBJ2-7, with TRBD1 identical over 8 bases. J was trimmed by 3 bases and V by 3 bases; bases with no gene match: 5. This CDR3 spans 14 amino acids. Germline CDR1 and CDR2: SGHNT and YYREEE (reference sequence). The CDR3 region has the DNA TGTGCCAGCAGCTACTCGACAGGGGACTACGAGCAGTACTTC. As protein: CASSYSTGDYEQYF.

This clone turned up a few times. This chain uses TRBV28 with TRBJ2-7, with no clear D. Germline values: CDR1 MDHEN, CDR2 SYDVKM. The CDR3 length is 12 residues. V lost 6 bases and J lost 4, with 10 bases in between. This CDR3 is CASSFSRYEQYF. Written as DNA, the CDR3 is TGTGCCAGCAGCTTTTCACGTTACGAGCAGTACTTC.

This clone was seen more than once but under ten times. The chain uses TRBV29-1 and TRBJ2-7; no clear D. The J call could be wrong; TRBJ2-5 is a better fit for the DNA end. Germline lookup yields CDR1 SQVTM and CDR2 ANQGSEA. This CDR3 is 10 amino acids long. CDR3 protein: CSVGQETQYF. As DNA, the CDR3 is TGCAGCGTTGGTCAGGAGACCCAGTACTTC.